This T cell receptor beta chain was found in a study of blood T cells in healthy people across ages. Broader study findings: Long-lived donors exceeded aged donors in naive CD4+ cells and diversity. It was held that the diversity estimates obtained from one million T cells were underestimates. Across the age range, TCR beta diversity per million T cells fell in a roughly linear way.

This clonotype was picked up a small number of times. Its cognate antigen is unknown. With a J-beta primer mix and a sample-barcoded 5' primer, a second PCR ran about 6 to 11 cycles. TCRdb reprocessed the 5' RACE reads via MiXCR and lists one record per CDR3 protein. Among around 1.5 million distinct CDR3 sequences, 59% were seen once, and the ten largest hold approximately 7%. This CDR3 has 12 amino acids. Trimming cost V 7 bases and J 6 bases; bases outside gene matches: 2. CDR1 is WSHSY, CDR2 SAAADI, per germline. This TCR came from a man in his late teens or twenties in good health. The rearrangement links TRBV10-2 to TRBJ2-2; 7 bases map to TRBD1. The sequenced sample consisted of blood. The CDR3 here is CASKTGSGELFF. DNA for the CDR3: TGCGCCAGCAAGACAGGGTCCGGGGAGCTGTTTTTT.